These T cell receptor beta chains were read from a single sample in a study of T cell responses to AZD1222 COVID-19 vaccine. Data came from immunoSEQ multiplex PCR; TCRdb stores just in-frame clones and leaves some out. The top ten hold approximately 3.1% of the sample, which has some 120,000 clones, 85% to 95% seen once. The sample was peripheral blood, taken on day 0 of AZD1222 vaccination. The source is an adult in good health. Both conserved end residues are part of each CDR3. D genes are given only for firm matches. Clone sizes are given selectively: once, few, many, or a class where the clone is expanded.

clone_size j_call d_call v_call cdr3_aa cdr3_nt
few TRBJ2-1 TRBD1 TRBV10-3 CAISDGDRVRDEQFF TGTGCCATCAGTGACGGGGACAGGGTTCGCGATGAGCAGTTCTTC
. TRBJ2-2 TRBD2 TRBV3-1/TRBV3-2 CASSPWGLAWTGELFF TGTGCCAGCAGCCCCTGGGGACTAGCGTGGACCGGGGAGCTGTTTTTT
. TRBJ2-7 . TRBV11-2 CASSVSWGSTYEQYF TGTGCCAGCAGCGTTAGTTGGGGTTCGACCTACGAGCAGTACTTC
few TRBJ1-1 . TRBV28 CASSLVVAEAFF TGTGCCAGCAGTTTAGTGGTAGCTGAAGCTTTCTTT
. TRBJ1-6 . TRBV19 CASSGQLNSPLHF TGTGCCAGTAGTGGTCAGTTGAATTCACCCCTCCACTTT
. TRBJ1-1 . TRBV10-3 CATLLDTEAFF TGTGCCACCCTGCTGGACACTGAAGCTTTCTTT
once TRBJ2-7 TRBD1 TRBV14 CASSHLRQGASEQYF TGTGCCAGCAGCCACCTGAGACAGGGTGCGAGCGAGCAGTACTTC
. TRBJ1-2 . TRBV4-1 CASSQARAVLATYGYTF TGCGCCAGCAGCCAAGCGAGGGCCGTCCTAGCGACCTATGGCTACACCTTC
. TRBJ1-1 . TRBV28 CASSLSDGDTEAFF TGTGCCAGCAGCCTCTCGGATGGGGACACTGAAGCTTTCTTT
. TRBJ2-5 . TRBV3-1/TRBV3-2 CASSQRTRDQETQYF TGTGCCAGCAGCCAAAGGACCAGGGATCAAGAGACCCAGTACTTC
. TRBJ1-2 . TRBV3-1/TRBV3-2 CASSQTGWNGYTF TGTGCCAGCAGCCAAACAGGGTGGAATGGCTACACCTTC
. TRBJ1-4 . TRBV18 CASSPRQAAATNEKLFF TGTGCCAGCTCACCACGACAGGCCGCTGCAACTAATGAAAAACTGTTTTTT
. TRBJ1-2 . TRBV28 CASLFFMGLNYGYTF TGTGCCAGCCTCTTTTTCATGGGACTTAACTATGGCTACACCTTC
. TRBJ1-1 . TRBV18 CASSPAPGETEAFF TGTGCCAGCTCACCCGCGCCAGGGGAGACTGAAGCTTTCTTT
. TRBJ2-5 . TRBV2 CASSVGGAAGETQYF TGTGCCAGCAGTGTAGGAGGGGCCGCGGGAGAGACCCAGTACTTC
. TRBJ2-1 . TRBV25-1 CASSDYNEQFF TGTGCCAGCAGTGACTACAATGAGCAGTTCTTC
. TRBJ1-2 TRBD1 TRBV18 CASSLDREGYTF TGTGCCAGCTCACTCGACAGGGAGGGCTACACCTTC
. TRBJ2-3 TRBD1 TRBV28 CASSRQGAGDTQYF TGTGCCAGCAGTCGACAGGGGGCTGGAGATACGCAGTATTTT
. TRBJ2-7 . TRBV15 CATSYSLGEQYF TGTGCCACCAGCTATAGCCTAGGCGAGCAGTACTTC
. TRBJ1-2 . TRBV29-1 CSVKPAGGYTF TGCAGCGTTAAGCCCGCCGGAGGCTACACCTTC
. TRBJ2-7 TRBD2 TRBV3-1/TRBV3-2 CASSPGTSGLSYEQYF TGTGCCAGCAGCCCCGGGACTAGCGGGCTCTCCTACGAGCAGTACTTC
few TRBJ2-1 . TRBV3-1/TRBV3-2 CASSQLTVVNEQFF TGTGCCAGCAGCCAACTCACGGTCGTGAATGAGCAGTTCTTC
. TRBJ2-3 . TRBV19 CASTSESTDTQYF TGTGCCAGTACCTCGGAAAGCACAGATACGCAGTATTTT
. TRBJ1-5 . TRBV18 CASSRDGTNQPQHF TGTGCCAGCTCACGCGACGGTACAAATCAGCCCCAGCATTTT
. TRBJ1-5 . TRBV15 CATSRDRGSQPQHF TGTGCCACCAGCAGAGACAGGGGAAGTCAGCCCCAGCATTTT
few TRBJ1-2 TRBD1 TRBV6-4 CASRALTGQALFF TGTGCCAGCAGAGCTCTGACTGGACAGGCCCTCTTCTTC
. TRBJ1-4 TRBD1 TRBV7-2 CASSLVQGVANEKLFF TGTGCCAGCAGCTTAGTGCAGGGGGTCGCTAATGAAAAACTGTTTTTT
. TRBJ2-3 TRBD2 TRBV5-1 CASSDWPLAADTQYF TGCGCCAGCAGTGACTGGCCCCTAGCGGCTGATACGCAGTATTTT
once TRBJ2-7 . TRBV11-2 CASSLDSWGGTYEQYF TGTGCCAGCAGCTTAGATTCTTGGGGAGGTACCTACGAGCAGTACTTC
. TRBJ2-2 . TRBV5-5 CASSLGLGGGELFF TGTGCCAGCAGCTTGGGATTGGGGGGCGGGGAGCTGTTTTTT
. TRBJ1-3 . TRBV4-1 CASSPQGLTISGNTIYF TGCGCCAGCAGCCCACAGGGCTTAACCATCTCTGGAAACACCATATATTTT
. TRBJ2-2 . TRBV28 CASREGNTGELFF TGTGCCAGCAGGGAGGGGAACACCGGGGAGCTGTTTTTT
. TRBJ2-7 . TRBV6-5 CASSSISSDRSYEQYF TGTGCCAGCAGTTCTATTTCTAGCGACAGGTCCTACGAGCAGTACTTC
once TRBJ2-7 . TRBV28 CASSLLLGYGEQYF TGTGCCAGCAGTTTATTGCTGGGGTACGGCGAGCAGTACTTC
. TRBJ2-1 TRBD2 TRBV14 CASSRTSGYNEQFF TGTGCCAGCAGCCGTACTAGCGGCTACAATGAGCAGTTCTTC
. TRBJ1-2 . TRBV2 CASSERQGNYGYTF TGTGCCAGCAGTGAGCGGCAGGGAAACTATGGCTACACCTTC
. TRBJ2-5 . TRBV5-1 CASSFRGEQETQYF TGCGCCAGCAGCTTCCGCGGGGAACAAGAGACCCAGTACTTC
. TRBJ2-1 TRBD2 TRBV27 CASQPLGGSVNEQFF TGTGCCAGCCAACCACTGGGCGGGAGTGTCAATGAGCAGTTCTTC
. TRBJ2-3 . TRBV28 CASVEGTTDTQYF TGTGCCTCAGTGGAGGGGACGACGGATACGCAGTATTTT
. TRBJ2-7 TRBD2 TRBV19 CASTPTSGSYEQYF TGTGCCAGTACTCCTACTAGCGGGAGCTACGAGCAGTACTTC
. TRBJ1-5 . TRBV30 CAWGERGNQPQHF TGTGCCTGGGGGGAGAGGGGCAATCAGCCCCAGCATTTT
. TRBJ1-1 . TRBV3-1/TRBV3-2 CASSPSNTEAFF TGTGCCAGCAGCCCGTCTAACACTGAAGCTTTCTTT
once TRBJ1-2 . TRBV6-2/TRBV6-3 CASSYDGNYGYTF TGTGCCAGCAGTTACGACGGAAACTATGGCTACACCTTC
once TRBJ1-1 . TRBV11-1 CASSTRQVNTEAFF TGTGCCAGCAGCACGCGACAGGTGAACACTGAAGCTTTCTTT
. TRBJ1-5 TRBD1 TRBV6-6 CASSDRGYSNQPQHF TGTGCCAGCAGCGACAGGGGGTATAGCAATCAGCCCCAGCATTTT